These T cell receptor beta chains were read from a single sample in a study of cytomegalovirus exposure and HLA in healthy donors. Clones were read by immunoSEQ multiplex PCR, and TCRdb kept only the in-frame ones, dropping some. The data contain 70,000 to 95,000 clones, over 75% of them singletons. Sequencing input: PBMCs. The receptors were gathered from a man in his forties or fifties in good health and CMV-seronegative. CDR3s include the opening cysteine and the closing phenylalanine or tryptophan. The D gene is left open where the match is weak. Rows give clone size only sometimes, using once, few, many, or a class for an expanded clone.

abundance: NA; d_gene: NA; j_gene: TRBJ2-1; v_gene: TRBV4-1; CDR3nt: TGCGCCAGCAGCGCCGGTAGAGCACGTGAGCAGTTCTTC; CDR3aa: CASSAGRAREQFF
abundance: NA; d_gene: NA; j_gene: TRBJ1-2; v_gene: TRBV2; CDR3nt: TGTGCCAGCAGTGTGCAGGGGCGCTATGGCTACACCTTC; CDR3aa: CASSVQGRYGYTF
abundance: NA; d_gene: NA; j_gene: TRBJ1-6; v_gene: TRBV5-4; CDR3nt: TGTGCCAGCAGCTTGACTTCAGGGAACTCCTATAATTCACCCCTCCACTTT; CDR3aa: CASSLTSGNSYNSPLHF
abundance: NA; d_gene: NA; j_gene: TRBJ1-2; v_gene: TRBV6-5; CDR3nt: TGTGCCAGCCGTACAGTAGGCACCTATGGCTACACCTTC; CDR3aa: CASRTVGTYGYTF
abundance: NA; d_gene: NA; j_gene: TRBJ1-1; v_gene: TRBV18; CDR3nt: TGTGCCAGCTCACCCCGGGAGGTAGTGCGAAGCACTGAAGCTTTCTTT; CDR3aa: CASSPREVVRSTEAFF
abundance: NA; d_gene: NA; j_gene: TRBJ1-5; v_gene: TRBV9; CDR3nt: TGTGCCAGCAGCGAGGACAGTTTATATCAGCCCCAGCATTTT; CDR3aa: CASSEDSLYQPQHF
abundance: NA; d_gene: NA; j_gene: TRBJ2-7; v_gene: TRBV30; CDR3nt: TGTGCCTGGCCCCCGCTAGAGTACGAGCAGTACTTC; CDR3aa: CAWPPLEYEQYF
abundance: NA; d_gene: TRBD1; j_gene: TRBJ2-7; v_gene: TRBV19; CDR3nt: TGTGCCGGTAGTCCCCAGGGGGCGTTGGTCTACGAGCAGTACTTC; CDR3aa: CAGSPQGALVYEQYF
abundance: NA; d_gene: NA; j_gene: TRBJ1-2; v_gene: TRBV30; CDR3nt: TGTGCCTGGATGGGGGCAGGGATGAACTATGGCTACACCTTC; CDR3aa: CAWMGAGMNYGYTF
abundance: NA; d_gene: NA; j_gene: TRBJ1-1; v_gene: TRBV7-9; CDR3nt: TGTGCCAGCAGGGTTCTACAGGGACCGAAGGGTGAAGCTTTCTTT; CDR3aa: CASRVLQGPKGEAFF
abundance: NA; d_gene: NA; j_gene: TRBJ1-2; v_gene: TRBV5-6; CDR3nt: TGTGCCAGCAGCGCGTTAATGGGATATGGGGCAGGGGCTAACTATGGCTACACCTTC; CDR3aa: CASSALMGYGAGANYGYTF
abundance: NA; d_gene: NA; j_gene: TRBJ1-6; v_gene: TRBV19; CDR3nt: TGTGCCAGTGGAATACAGGTGGCGTATAATTCACCCCTCCACTTT; CDR3aa: CASGIQVAYNSPLHF
abundance: NA; d_gene: NA; j_gene: TRBJ1-2; v_gene: TRBV18; CDR3nt: TGTGCCAGCTCACAGAAACCCGGGACTGGGGACTATGGCTACACCTTC; CDR3aa: CASSQKPGTGDYGYTF
abundance: few; d_gene: NA; j_gene: TRBJ1-4; v_gene: TRBV4-2; CDR3nt: TGTGCCAGCAGCCCTGGGGGGGGTCATGAAAAACTGTTTTTT; CDR3aa: CASSPGGGHEKLFF
abundance: NA; d_gene: NA; j_gene: TRBJ1-4; v_gene: TRBV11-2; CDR3nt: TGTGCCAGCAGCTTAGGAGGCCAGGGGCGCGAAAAACTGTTTTTT; CDR3aa: CASSLGGQGREKLFF
abundance: NA; d_gene: TRBD2; j_gene: TRBJ2-1; v_gene: TRBV7-8; CDR3nt: TGTGCCAGCAGCTCAAGACTAGCGGGGTCCGATGAGCAGTTCTTC; CDR3aa: CASSSRLAGSDEQFF
abundance: few; d_gene: TRBD1; j_gene: TRBJ2-3; v_gene: TRBV7-2; CDR3nt: TGTGCCAGCAGCATTCACAGGGGAACAGATACGCAGTATTTT; CDR3aa: CASSIHRGTDTQYF
abundance: few; d_gene: TRBD1; j_gene: TRBJ2-4; v_gene: TRBV2; CDR3nt: TGTGCCAGCAGCGCCTCGGGACAGGGAATTAACATTCAGTACTTC; CDR3aa: CASSASGQGINIQYF
abundance: few; d_gene: TRBD1; j_gene: TRBJ1-6; v_gene: TRBV7-2; CDR3nt: TGTGCCAGCAGCTTATCAACAGGGGGCCCTTCACCCCTCCACTTT; CDR3aa: CASSLSTGGPSPLHF
abundance: NA; d_gene: TRBD1; j_gene: TRBJ2-7; v_gene: TRBV7-6; CDR3nt: TGTGCCAGCAGCCCCGGGGAAGGGGGCGCGTACGAGCAGTACTTC; CDR3aa: CASSPGEGGAYEQYF
abundance: NA; d_gene: NA; j_gene: TRBJ1-5; v_gene: TRBV6-6; CDR3nt: TGTGCCAGCAGGAACCAGCAGGGGTCCAATCAGCCCCAGCATTTT; CDR3aa: CASRNQQGSNQPQHF
abundance: NA; d_gene: NA; j_gene: TRBJ2-3; v_gene: TRBV7-9; CDR3nt: TGTTCCAGCAGGGCCCAAGGGGGTACGCAGTATTTT; CDR3aa: CSSRAQGGTQYF
abundance: NA; d_gene: NA; j_gene: TRBJ2-2; v_gene: TRBV5-6; CDR3nt: TGTGCCAGCAGCCACGGGGAGCTGTTTTTT; CDR3aa: CASSHGELFF
abundance: NA; d_gene: NA; j_gene: TRBJ2-1; v_gene: TRBV12-1; CDR3nt: TGTGCCAGCAGCCCGGCCTTACGGCGGGGGGGCTACAATGAGCAGTTCTTC; CDR3aa: CASSPALRRGGYNEQFF
abundance: NA; d_gene: TRBD1; j_gene: TRBJ2-7; v_gene: TRBV6-1; CDR3nt: TGTGCCAGCTCAAAACAGGGGGCAGGGTACGAGCAGTACTTC; CDR3aa: CASSKQGAGYEQYF
abundance: NA; d_gene: NA; j_gene: TRBJ1-2; v_gene: TRBV19; CDR3nt: TGTGCCAGTAGTATGCGGGCCAGGGGTGGCTACACCTTC; CDR3aa: CASSMRARGGYTF
abundance: NA; d_gene: TRBD2; j_gene: TRBJ2-3; v_gene: TRBV11-3; CDR3nt: TGTGCCAGCAGCTCAGGACTAGCGGCAGATACGCAGTATTTT; CDR3aa: CASSSGLAADTQYF
abundance: NA; d_gene: NA; j_gene: TRBJ1-6; v_gene: TRBV6-6; CDR3nt: TGTGCCAGCATGAGGGTTTCAAATTCACCCCTCCACTTT; CDR3aa: CASMRVSNSPLHF
abundance: NA; d_gene: NA; j_gene: TRBJ1-5; v_gene: TRBV2; CDR3nt: TGTGCCAGCGGGGGCGCCGGTTATAGCAATCAGCCCCAGCATTTT; CDR3aa: CASGGAGYSNQPQHF
abundance: NA; d_gene: TRBD2; j_gene: TRBJ2-7; v_gene: TRBV7-6; CDR3nt: TGTGCCAGCAGCCTAGCGGTAGCCTACGAGCAGTACTTC; CDR3aa: CASSLAVAYEQYF
abundance: NA; d_gene: TRBD1; j_gene: TRBJ2-5; v_gene: TRBV13; CDR3nt: TGTGCCAGCACCTTCCGGACAGGGGCTAGCAGGGAGACCCAGTACTTC; CDR3aa: CASTFRTGASRETQYF
abundance: NA; d_gene: NA; j_gene: TRBJ1-6; v_gene: TRBV5-6; CDR3nt: TGTGCCAGCAGATCGGGACCGGCGGGAGGACCCCTCCACTTT; CDR3aa: CASRSGPAGGPLHF
abundance: NA; d_gene: NA; j_gene: TRBJ1-2; v_gene: TRBV7-2; CDR3nt: TGTGCCAGCAGCTTAGTCGGGGGAGGTGGCTACACCTTC; CDR3aa: CASSLVGGGGYTF
abundance: NA; d_gene: NA; j_gene: TRBJ1-1; v_gene: TRBV29-1; CDR3nt: TGCAGCGTTGACGGTGCGAGCGCTGAAGCTTTCTTT; CDR3aa: CSVDGASAEAFF
abundance: NA; d_gene: TRBD1; j_gene: TRBJ1-6; v_gene: TRBV5-1; CDR3nt: TGCGCCAGCAGCTTGGGTCGGGGACAGAGAAATTCACCCCTCCACTTT; CDR3aa: CASSLGRGQRNSPLHF
abundance: once; d_gene: NA; j_gene: TRBJ1-2; v_gene: TRBV30; CDR3nt: TGTGCCTGGAGATCGGGGAACTATGGCTACACCTTC; CDR3aa: CAWRSGNYGYTF
abundance: NA; d_gene: NA; j_gene: TRBJ1-2; v_gene: TRBV23-1; CDR3nt: TGCGCCAGCAGTTCAAGAGGGCGGATCACCTATGGCTACACCTTC; CDR3aa: CASSSRGRITYGYTF
abundance: few; d_gene: TRBD2; j_gene: TRBJ2-3; v_gene: TRBV5-4; CDR3nt: TGTGCCAGCAGCTACCATAGCGGGACCATCCCAGATACGCAGTATTTT; CDR3aa: CASSYHSGTIPDTQYF
abundance: NA; d_gene: TRBD1; j_gene: TRBJ1-6; v_gene: TRBV6-4; CDR3nt: TGTGCCAGCAGCACAGGGGAGGATTCACCCCTCCACTTT; CDR3aa: CASSTGEDSPLHF
abundance: NA; d_gene: TRBD2; j_gene: TRBJ2-7; v_gene: TRBV10-3; CDR3nt: TGTGCCATCGGACTAGCGCTCTCCTACGAGCAGTACTTC; CDR3aa: CAIGLALSYEQYF
abundance: NA; d_gene: NA; j_gene: TRBJ1-1; v_gene: TRBV29-1; CDR3nt: TGCAGCGTTGAGGATGGGTCAGGGTTCAACACTGAAGCTTTCTTT; CDR3aa: CSVEDGSGFNTEAFF
abundance: NA; d_gene: TRBD1; j_gene: TRBJ2-5; v_gene: TRBV4-1; CDR3nt: TGCGCCAGCAGCCAAGAGGCATTGGGACAGCAAGAGACCCAGTACTTC; CDR3aa: CASSQEALGQQETQYF
abundance: NA; d_gene: TRBD2; j_gene: TRBJ2-2; v_gene: TRBV6-4; CDR3nt: TGTGCCAGCAGTGACAGGAGCGGGGGGGCGAACACCGGGGAGCTGTTTTTT; CDR3aa: CASSDRSGGANTGELFF
abundance: NA; d_gene: TRBD2; j_gene: TRBJ2-3; v_gene: TRBV10-3; CDR3nt: TGTGCCATCAGGTCCGGGGTAGCGGGGGCAGATACGCAGTATTTT; CDR3aa: CAIRSGVAGADTQYF
abundance: few; d_gene: TRBD2; j_gene: TRBJ2-7; v_gene: TRBV6-5; CDR3nt: TGTGCCAGCAGCCCACACCCGGGGGGGAACTACGAGCAGTACTTC; CDR3aa: CASSPHPGGNYEQYF
abundance: NA; d_gene: TRBD1; j_gene: TRBJ2-1; v_gene: TRBV7-7; CDR3nt: TGTGCTAGCAGCTTAGGATCTGGACAGGCCTACAATGAGCAGTTCTTC; CDR3aa: CASSLGSGQAYNEQFF
abundance: NA; d_gene: TRBD2; j_gene: TRBJ2-3; v_gene: TRBV5-1; CDR3nt: TGCGCCAGCAGCCCACCAAGCGGGGGGAGCACAGATACGCAGTATTTT; CDR3aa: CASSPPSGGSTDTQYF
abundance: NA; d_gene: NA; j_gene: TRBJ1-1; v_gene: TRBV19; CDR3nt: TGTGCCAGTGTCGACGGACAAAACACTGAAGCTTTCTTT; CDR3aa: CASVDGQNTEAFF